This is a list of T cell receptor beta chains from one sample in a study of molecular identifiers for immune sequencing clone quantification. From the PCR reads, TCRdb called clonotypes with MiXCR, one entry per CDR3 protein. The sample carries around 460,000 distinct CDR3 sequences, around 23% recorded once. Input material: naive CD8+ T cells from blood, with Jurkat cell RNA spiked in. These TCRs come from a human donor in good health. Some libraries in this study had Jurkat cell RNA spiked in. Each CDR3 is given with its conserved first and last residue.

>TRBJ1-1|TRBV12-3/TRBV12-4
CASSWAGTGSEALF
>TRBJ1-2|TRBV13
CASSLETGGDFAAGYTF
>TRBJ2-1|TRBV24-1
CAPRAGQNSYNEQFF
>TRBJ2-7|TRBV7-8
CASSDDKTVTYEQYF
>TRBJ1-1|TRBV9
CASSVMSDTEAFF
>TRBJ1-1|TRBV11-2
CASSGNEAFF
>TRBJ2-7|TRBV6-6
CASSLSGREYEQYF
>TRBJ2-3|TRBV3-1
CASRQPGVVDTQYF
>TRBJ2-3|TRBV19
CASTIFSPGQGATDTQYF
>TRBJ2-2|TRBV10-2
CASTALAPANTGELFF
>TRBJ2-1|TRBV6-5
CASRERRQVHYNEQFF
>TRBJ2-3|TRBV15
CATSSSPATGSTDTQYF
>TRBJ1-6|TRBV4-1
CASSQDAPGGSPLHF
>TRBJ2-7|TRBV19
CASSIASGQTYEQYF